The 6 T cell receptor beta chains reported below all come from one sample, sequenced in a study of CD8+CD57+ T cells in acquired aplastic anemia. The authors sequenced patients whose flow cytometry had shown CD8+CD57+ cell expansion. The study profiled TCR beta VDJ and CDR3 using genomic DNA as template. Each CDR3 protein is one row after TCRdb ran MiXCR on the reads. The sample contains over 40,000 distinct CDR3 sequences, roughly 63% of which appear only once. Material for sequencing was sorted CD4+, CD8+, or CD8+CD57+ T cells (not recorded which) from PBMCs. The receptor source for this set is a human donor with aplastic anemia.

This clonotype occurred many times. The chain combines TRBV2 with TRBJ1-4; 9 nucleotides line up with TRBD1. V shed 6 bases and J 0 bases; nucleotides not matched to a gene: 14. Germline lookup yields CDR1 SNHLY and CDR2 FYNNEI. The CDR3 loop spans 19 amino acids. The CDR3 here is CASRFGTGSLTTTNEKLFF. CDR3 bases: TGTGCCAGCAGGTTCGGGACAGGGTCACTGACGACAACTAATGAAAAACTGTTTTTT.

The genes are TRBV7-8 and TRBJ2-5, with D perhaps matching TRBD1 (6 bases). V was clipped by 5 bases and J by 11 bases, with 12 bases between them. The germline CDR1 and CDR2 sequences are SGHVS and FQNEAQ. The CDR3 has 11 residues. This CDR3 reads CASSEDRHQYF. The CDR3 DNA is TGTGCCAGCAGCGAAGACAGGCATCAGTACTTC.

V and J are TRBV19 and TRBJ2-1, with 9 bases that match TRBD1. This CDR3 region has 15 residues. CDR1 and CDR2 (germline): LNHDA, SQIVND (reference sequence). V was pared by 4 bases and J by 3 bases, with 4 bases of the junction left unmatched. As DNA, the CDR3 is TGTGCCAGTAGTACAAAGGGACAGGGCTACAATGAGCAGTTCTTC. Its protein is CASSTKGQGYNEQFF. Variable domain in full (rest from reference TRBV19 and TRBJ2-1): DGGITQSPKYLFRKEGQNVTLSCEQNLNHDAMYWYRQDPGQGLRLIYYSQIVNDFQKGDIAEGYSVSREKKESFPLTVTSAQKNPTAFYLCASSTKGQGYNEQFFGPGTRLTVL.

This clonotype was observed a handful of times. Being one base from a much bigger clone, this may be a read error. The CDR3 end shows no conserved phenylalanine or tryptophan, and so a read error is likely. The chain uses TRBV27 and TRBJ2-5; either TRBD1 or TRBD2 may fit D (5 bases each). The CDR3 extends over 14 amino acids. Germline V gives CDR1 MNHEY, CDR2 SMNVEV (reference sequence). Trimming took 3 bases from V and 6 from J, leaving 14 bases between them. This CDR3 reads CASSFGTSGKTQYL. The DNA for the CDR3 is TGTGCCAGCAGTTTCGGGACGTCCGGGAAGACCCAGTACCTC.

This chain joins TRBV3-1 and TRBJ1-1; D is possibly TRBD1 (5 bases). This CDR3 has 13 residues. Trimming shortened V by 10 bases and J by 0 bases, and 12 bases separated the two germline ends. Germline loops: CDR1 LGHDT, CDR2 YNNKEL (reference sequence). CDR3 nucleotides: TGTGCCATCAGTGAGACAGTGAACACTGAAGCTTTCTTT. Protein sequence: CAISETVNTEAFF. The entire variable domain, with the rest obtained from reference TRBV3-1 and TRBJ1-1, is as follows: DTAVSQTPKYLVTQMGNDKSIKCEQNLGHDTMYWYKQDSKKFLKIMFSYNNKELIINETVPNRFSPKSPDKAHLNLHINSLELGDSAVYFCAISETVNTEAFFGQGTRLTVV.

The chain employs TRBV20-1 and TRBJ2-1; 12 positions match TRBD2. V lost 5 bases to trimming and J lost 6 bases; unmatched junction nucleotides: 8. Per germline, CDR1 DFQATT and CDR2 SNEGSKA (reference sequence). The CDR3 has 15 amino acids. In nucleotides, the CDR3 is TGCAGTGCTGTCCCGCTAGCGGGGGGGGGCAATGAGCAGTTCTTC. It encodes CSAVPLAGGGNEQFF.